The clone carrying this T cell receptor beta chain was seen a handful of times. The target antigen is unknown. The source of about 1.9 micrograms of genomic DNA for TCR beta libraries was cryopreserved PBMCs. This specimen comes from a study of cytotoxic CD8 clonotypes in ibrutinib-treated CLL. About the study: The average sample held roughly 250,000 productive templates and more than 80,000 productive rearrangements.

TCRdb keeps only in-frame clones here, not all; method: immunoSEQ multiplex PCR. The sample carries roughly 170,000 clones, approximately 84% recorded once. General study findings and limits: Public clonotypes were uncommon and contracted or stayed stable on treatment.

The source was PBMCs, collected after 24 months of ibrutinib treatment. The clonotype originates from a human donor with chronic lymphocytic leukemia.

As DNA, the CDR3 is TGCGCCAGCAGCCCGAGAGCGCGGGAGACCCAGTACTTC. As protein: CASSPRARETQYF. The chain recombines TRBV5-1 with TRBJ2-5; no reliable D call. The CDR3 totals 13 residues. Germline-derived CDR1 and CDR2 are SGHRS and YFSETQ. V was pared by 4 bases and J by 5 bases, with 12 bases between.